A selection of T cell receptor beta chains follows, all from one sample in a study of blood T cell repertoires in COVID-19. Profiling relied on immunoSEQ multiplex PCR, and the TCRdb table lists in-frame clones only, not all of them. Counted here are about 97,000 clones, roughly 89% occurring once; the ten biggest clones make up less than 20%. Sample: peripheral blood. The receptors were sampled from a human donor in a cohort sampled during active COVID-19. Each CDR3 is given with its conserved first and last residue. The D gene is left open where the match is weak. Clone size, where shown, is once, few, many, or a class for clones that have expanded.

TRBV5-8	few	NA	TRBJ2-5	CATLAWRSRETQYF	TGTGCCACCCTAGCATGGCGATCCCGAGAGACCCAGTACTTC
TRBV9	once	NA	TRBJ2-1	CASSTDSSSYNEQFF	TGTGCCAGCAGCACCGACTCATCCTCCTACAATGAGCAGTTCTTC
TRBV29-1	NA	TRBD2	TRBJ2-5	CSVPALAGVETQYF	TGCAGCGTTCCAGCGCTAGCGGGAGTAGAGACCCAGTACTTC
TRBV19	NA	NA	TRBJ1-2	CASNDVGVYGYTF	TGTGCCAGTAATGATGTCGGGGTCTATGGCTACACCTTC
TRBV12-3/TRBV12-4	few	NA	TRBJ1-6	CASSTANNSPLHF	TGTGCCAGCAGCACAGCTAATAATTCACCCCTCCACTTT
TRBV19	once	TRBD1	TRBJ1-2	CASSNPGQGTYGYTF	TGTGCCAGCTCCAATCCGGGACAGGGGACCTATGGCTACACCTTC
TRBV7-3	NA	NA	TRBJ1-1	CASSSSEQFPTEAFF	TGTGCCAGCAGCTCCTCGGAACAGTTTCCCACTGAAGCTTTCTTT
TRBV25-1	NA	TRBD1	TRBJ2-2	CASTPGQGVTGELFF	TGTGCCAGCACGCCGGGACAGGGGGTCACCGGGGAGCTGTTTTTT
TRBV5-1	NA	TRBD1	TRBJ2-7	CASSLGQGAKYEQYF	TGCGCCAGCAGCTTGGGTCAGGGGGCGAAATACGAGCAGTACTTC
TRBV11-2	NA	NA	TRBJ1-4	CASSLGQGPEKLFF	TGTGCCAGCAGCTTAGGGCAGGGCCCCGAAAAACTGTTTTTT
TRBV21-1	NA	NA	TRBJ1-2	CASSKPGQGSKSYGYTF	TGTGCCAGCAGCAAACCGGGACAGGGAAGTAAGTCTTATGGCTACACCTTC
TRBV5-6	NA	TRBD1	TRBJ2-7	CASSSLGTDSYEQYF	TGTGCCAGCAGCTCACTAGGGACAGACTCCTACGAGCAGTACTTC
TRBV28	NA	TRBD1	TRBJ1-2	CASTLGDRSYGYTF	TGTGCCAGCACCCTGGGGGACAGGAGCTATGGCTACACCTTC
TRBV28	NA	TRBD2	TRBJ2-5	CASSSGTSGRETQYF	TGTGCCAGCAGTTCGGGGACTAGCGGGAGAGAGACCCAGTACTTC
TRBV30	NA	NA	TRBJ1-5	CAWSEDGWDQPQHF	TGTGCCTGGAGCGAGGATGGTTGGGATCAGCCCCAGCATTTT
TRBV3-1/TRBV3-2	NA	TRBD1	TRBJ2-3	CASSLGPGTGVTDTQYF	TGTGCCAGCAGCCTTGGGCCCGGGACAGGGGTCACAGATACGCAGTATTTT
TRBV7-9	NA	TRBD2	TRBJ2-3	CASSIMGLAGGHSDTQYF	TGTGCCAGCAGCATAATGGGACTAGCGGGAGGGCACTCAGATACGCAGTATTTT
TRBV5-1	NA	TRBD2	TRBJ2-5	CASSLYGAGGLQETQYF	TGCGCCAGCAGCTTATACGGGGCGGGGGGCCTACAAGAGACCCAGTACTTC